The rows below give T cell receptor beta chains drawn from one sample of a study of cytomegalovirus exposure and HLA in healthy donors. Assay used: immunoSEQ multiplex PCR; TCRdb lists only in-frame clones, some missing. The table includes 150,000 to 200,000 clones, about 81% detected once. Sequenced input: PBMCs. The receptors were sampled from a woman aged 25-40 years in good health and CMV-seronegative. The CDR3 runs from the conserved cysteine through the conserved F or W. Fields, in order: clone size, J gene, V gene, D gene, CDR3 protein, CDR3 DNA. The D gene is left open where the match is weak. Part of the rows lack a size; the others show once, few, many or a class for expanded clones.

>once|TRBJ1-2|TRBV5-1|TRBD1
CASSLDDRAGSRAYGYTF
TGCGCCAGCAGCTTGGACGACAGGGCTGGGAGTAGGGCCTATGGCTACACCTTC
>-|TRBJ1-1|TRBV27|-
CASSLKEGMNTEAFF
TGTGCCAGCAGTTTAAAAGAGGGCATGAACACTGAAGCTTTCTTT
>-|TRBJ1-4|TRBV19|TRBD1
CATTTDREVEKLFF
TGTGCCACGACAACTGACAGGGAAGTTGAAAAACTGTTTTTT
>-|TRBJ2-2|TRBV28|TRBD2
CASSPPGGANTGELFF
TGTGCCAGCAGCCCACCTGGGGGGGCGAACACCGGGGAGCTGTTTTTT
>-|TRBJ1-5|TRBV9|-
CASSVGGGAGQPQHF
TGTGCCAGCAGCGTAGGTGGGGGCGCCGGGCAGCCCCAGCATTTT
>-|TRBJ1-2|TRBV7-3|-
CASSPRRNYGYTF
TGTGCCAGCAGTCCGAGGAGGAACTATGGCTACACCTTC
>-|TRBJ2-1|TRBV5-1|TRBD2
CASSLAGGSRNEQFF
TGCGCCAGCAGCTTGGCCGGCGGGAGTAGGAATGAGCAGTTCTTC
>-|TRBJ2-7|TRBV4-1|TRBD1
CASSQPRDRSYEQYF
TGCGCCAGCAGCCAGCCCCGGGACAGGTCCTACGAGCAGTACTTC
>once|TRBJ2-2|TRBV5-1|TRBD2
CASSLVAGVGTGELFF
TGCGCCAGCAGCTTGGTTGCGGGAGTGGGCACCGGGGAGCTGTTTTTT
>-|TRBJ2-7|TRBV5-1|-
CASSWMGSDGGIEQYF
TGCGCCAGCAGCTGGATGGGGTCAGACGGAGGGATCGAGCAGTACTTC
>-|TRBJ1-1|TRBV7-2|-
CASSLRGAGSTEAFF
TGTGCCAGCAGCTTGCGCGGGGCGGGGAGCACTGAAGCTTTCTTT
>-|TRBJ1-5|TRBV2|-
CASTEREGQPQHF
TGTGCCAGCACCGAAAGGGAGGGGCAGCCCCAGCATTTT
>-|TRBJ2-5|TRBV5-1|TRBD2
CASFLAGGQKTQYF
TGCGCCAGCTTTCTCGCGGGGGGGCAGAAGACCCAGTACTTC
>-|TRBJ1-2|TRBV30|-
CAWSVNRGGFGYGYTF
TGTGCCTGGAGTGTAAACCGTGGGGGCTTCGGCTATGGCTACACCTTC
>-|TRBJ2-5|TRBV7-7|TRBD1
CASSEVGQGAGETQYF
TGTGCCAGCAGCGAGGTGGGACAGGGGGCTGGGGAGACCCAGTACTTC
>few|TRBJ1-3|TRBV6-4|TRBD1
CASSERGPGYTIYF
TGTGCCAGCAGTGAGAGGGGGCCTGGATACACCATATATTTT
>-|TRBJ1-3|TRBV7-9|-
CASSTLYGTPSSGNTIYF
TGTGCCAGCAGTACATTATACGGGACACCGAGCTCTGGAAACACCATATATTTT
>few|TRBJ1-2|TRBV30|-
CAWTGTRYNYGYTF
TGTGCCTGGACGGGGACAAGATATAACTATGGCTACACCTTC
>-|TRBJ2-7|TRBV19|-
CASSKARAYEQYF
TGTGCCAGTAGTAAGGCCAGGGCCTACGAGCAGTACTTC
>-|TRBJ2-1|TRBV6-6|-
CATGTVTYNEQFF
TGTGCCACCGGGACTGTAACCTACAATGAGCAGTTCTTC
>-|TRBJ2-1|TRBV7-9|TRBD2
CASSSTKSGGAFNEQFF
TGTGCCAGCAGCTCAACAAAAAGCGGGGGGGCCTTTAATGAGCAGTTCTTC
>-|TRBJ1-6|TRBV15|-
CATSRGAVWDSPLHF
TGTGCCACCAGCAGAGGGGCAGTATGGGATTCACCCCTCCACTTT
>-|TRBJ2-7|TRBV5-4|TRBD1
CASSSGTGGSYEQYF
TGTGCCAGCAGCTCCGGGACAGGGGGCTCCTACGAGCAGTACTTC
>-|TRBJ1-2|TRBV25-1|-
CASSELTDPRRGYTF
TGTGCCAGCAGTGAATTGACGGACCCCCGGAGGGGCTACACCTTC
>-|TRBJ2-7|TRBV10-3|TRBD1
CAISESLTGVSYEQYF
TGTGCCATCAGTGAGTCGTTGACAGGGGTCTCCTACGAGCAGTACTTC
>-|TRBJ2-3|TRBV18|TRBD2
CASSRGAGERDTQYF
TGTGCCAGCTCTAGAGGAGCGGGGGAAAGAGATACGCAGTATTTT
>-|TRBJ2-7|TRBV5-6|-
CASSLRGSREQYF
TGTGCCAGCAGCTTGAGAGGGTCACGCGAGCAGTACTTC
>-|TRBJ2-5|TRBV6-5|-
CASSFSGEETQYF
TGTGCCAGCAGCTTTAGCGGTGAAGAGACCCAGTACTTC
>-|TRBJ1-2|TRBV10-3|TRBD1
CAIRGTGGYGYTF
TGTGCCATCAGGGGGACAGGGGGTTATGGCTACACCTTC
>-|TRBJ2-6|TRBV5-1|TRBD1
CASSSGTVGSGANVLTF
TGCGCCAGCAGCTCCGGGACAGTCGGCTCTGGGGCCAACGTCCTGACTTTC
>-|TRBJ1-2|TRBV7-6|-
CASSLGPTGSNYGYTF
TGTGCCAGCAGCTTAGGCCCGACAGGCTCTAACTATGGCTACACCTTC
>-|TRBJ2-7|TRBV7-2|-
CASSPQRTSYEQYF
TGTGCCAGCAGTCCCCAGCGGACGTCCTACGAGCAGTACTTC
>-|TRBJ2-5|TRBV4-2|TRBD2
CASSQTSGGQETQYF
TGTGCCAGCAGCCAAACTAGCGGGGGACAAGAGACCCAGTACTTC
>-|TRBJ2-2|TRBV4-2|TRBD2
CASSLRLAGAGGELFF
TGTGCCAGCAGCCTACGACTAGCGGGAGCTGGCGGGGAGCTGTTTTTT
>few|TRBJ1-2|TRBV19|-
CASRELVHGYGYTF
TGTGCCAGTAGAGAGTTGGTCCACGGCTATGGCTACACCTTC
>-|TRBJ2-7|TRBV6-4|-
CASSPTAQRSYEQYF
TGTGCCAGCAGTCCGACAGCCCAGCGCTCCTACGAGCAGTACTTC
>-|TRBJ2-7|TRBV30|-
CAWSATTYEQYF
TGTGCCTGGAGTGCGACTACCTACGAGCAGTACTTC
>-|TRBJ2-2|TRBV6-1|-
CASSEVVTGELFF
TGTGCCAGCAGTGAAGTAGTTACCGGGGAGCTGTTTTTT
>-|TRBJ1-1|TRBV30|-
CAWSLGLEAFF
TGTGCCTGGAGCCTGGGACTTGAAGCTTTCTTT
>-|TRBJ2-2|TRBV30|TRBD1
CASRSGTGAGELFF
TGTGCCTCAAGGTCTGGGACAGGGGCCGGGGAGCTGTTTTTT
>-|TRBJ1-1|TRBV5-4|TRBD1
CASSLRQGPGTEAFF
TGTGCCAGCAGCTTGCGACAGGGTCCGGGGACTGAAGCTTTCTTT
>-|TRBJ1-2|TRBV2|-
CASGGPRAGDGYTF
TGTGCCAGCGGAGGACCCAGAGCCGGGGATGGCTACACCTTC
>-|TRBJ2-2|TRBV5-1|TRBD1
CASSLGQGASGELFF
TGCGCCAGCAGCTTGGGACAGGGGGCCTCCGGGGAGCTGTTTTTT
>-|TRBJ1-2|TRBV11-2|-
CASSPSGYGYTF
TGTGCCAGCAGCCCATCAGGCTATGGCTACACCTTC
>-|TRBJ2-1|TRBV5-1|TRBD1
CASRSGTDYNEQFF
TGCGCCAGCAGATCCGGGACAGACTACAATGAGCAGTTCTTC
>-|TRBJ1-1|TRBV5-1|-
CASGPFDTYEAFF
TGCGCCAGCGGCCCTTTCGACACGTATGAAGCTTTCTTT